This TCR beta chain was sequenced during a study of regulatory T cells in long-lasting Graves disease. Indicated time point: persistent/refractory GD, antithyroid drugs over 5 years with positive TRAb. Making the TCR library involved RNA that had been extracted from PBMCs. V lost 3 bases and J 7 bases, leaving 13 bases between the germline ends. Germline values: CDR1 MNHEY, CDR2 SVGEGT. This CDR3 comprises 14 residues. Libraries of TCR beta came from iRepertoire HTBI primers plus Arm-PCR of CDR3 regions. Via MiXCR, TCRdb re-called the multiplex PCR reads, giving one row per CDR3 protein. The repertoire holds fewer than 450,000 distinct CDR3 sequences, around 24% seen once, with approximately 28% in the top ten.

The TCR comes from a female donor with Graves disease. The material was peripheral blood mononuclear cells (PBMCs), obtained when the disease was refractory, from a patient treated with antithyroid drugs. V usage is TRBV6-2 or TRBV6-3 and J usage is TRBJ1-5, with D possibly TRBD1 on 6 matching bases. The chain's CDR3 is CASSYSKGDQPQHF. The CDR3 nucleotides read TGTGCCAGCAGTTATTCAAAGGGGGACCAGCCCCAGCATTTT.